The clone carrying this TCR beta chain was picked up many times. The target antigen is unknown. The read ends 3 residues shy of where the CDR3 ends; the end is completed using the germline J gene. TCRdb's table, derived via immunoSEQ multiplex PCR, lists solely in-frame clones and lacks some. The sample has around 33,000 clones, none seen only once. The data originate from a study of T cell clonality in common variable immunodeficiency. Patients had low serum IgG, IgA and/or IgM and specific antibody deficiency. Whole-study findings and limits: In common variable immunodeficiency, TCR beta chains reportedly carried fewer deletions and N-nucleotide insertions.

V lost 3 bases, J lost 5 bases, and 17 bases stayed unmatched. The germline V gene encodes CDR1 GTSNPN and CDR2 SVGIG (reference sequence). The CDR3 totals 18 residues. The chain links TRBV30 to TRBJ2-1, with 9 bases lining up with TRBD2. The sample consisted of peripheral blood mononuclear cells. The TCR comes from a human donor with common variable immunodeficiency. CDR3 DNA (partial): TGTGCCTGGAGGCCCCCCTCTTTCATCTCTAGCGGGAACAATGAG. Amino acids: CAWRPPSFISSGNNE. The full-length CDR3 reads as CAWRPPSFISSGNNEQFF.